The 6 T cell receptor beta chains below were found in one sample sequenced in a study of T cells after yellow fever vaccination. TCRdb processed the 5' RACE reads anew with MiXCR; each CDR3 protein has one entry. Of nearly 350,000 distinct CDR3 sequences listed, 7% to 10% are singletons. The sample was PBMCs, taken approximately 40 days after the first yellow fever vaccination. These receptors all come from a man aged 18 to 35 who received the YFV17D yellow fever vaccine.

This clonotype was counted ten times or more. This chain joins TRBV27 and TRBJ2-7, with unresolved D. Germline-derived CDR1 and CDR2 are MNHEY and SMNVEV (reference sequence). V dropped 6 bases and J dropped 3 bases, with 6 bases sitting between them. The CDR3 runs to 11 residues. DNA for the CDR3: TGTGCCAGCAGGGGCGTCTACGAGCAGTACTTC. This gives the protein CASRGVYEQYF.

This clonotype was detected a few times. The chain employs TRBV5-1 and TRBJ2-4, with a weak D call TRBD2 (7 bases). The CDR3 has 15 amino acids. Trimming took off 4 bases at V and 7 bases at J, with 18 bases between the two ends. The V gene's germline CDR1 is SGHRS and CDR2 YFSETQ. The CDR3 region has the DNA TGCGCCAGCAGCCCTCGGGGGGCAAGTGGGAACATTCAGTACTTC. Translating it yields CASSPRGASGNIQYF.

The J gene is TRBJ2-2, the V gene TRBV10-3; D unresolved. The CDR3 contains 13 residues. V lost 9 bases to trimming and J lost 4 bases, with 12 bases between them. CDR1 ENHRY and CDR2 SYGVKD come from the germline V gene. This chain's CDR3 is CAMVKESTGELFF. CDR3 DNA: TGTGCCATGGTCAAGGAGAGCACCGGGGAGCTGTTTTTT.

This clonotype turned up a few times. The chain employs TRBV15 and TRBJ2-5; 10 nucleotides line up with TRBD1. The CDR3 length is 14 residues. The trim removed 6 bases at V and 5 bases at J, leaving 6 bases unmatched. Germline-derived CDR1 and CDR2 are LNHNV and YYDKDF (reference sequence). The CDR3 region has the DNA TGTGCCACCAGTTCGGGACAGGGGTACGAGACCCAGTACTTC. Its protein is CATSSGQGYETQYF.

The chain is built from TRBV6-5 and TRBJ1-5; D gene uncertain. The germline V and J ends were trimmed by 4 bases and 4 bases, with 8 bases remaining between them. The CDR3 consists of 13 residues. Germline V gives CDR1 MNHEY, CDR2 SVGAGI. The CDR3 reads CASSLVLNQPQHF. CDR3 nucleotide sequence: TGTGCCAGCAGTTTAGTACTTAATCAGCCCCAGCATTTT.

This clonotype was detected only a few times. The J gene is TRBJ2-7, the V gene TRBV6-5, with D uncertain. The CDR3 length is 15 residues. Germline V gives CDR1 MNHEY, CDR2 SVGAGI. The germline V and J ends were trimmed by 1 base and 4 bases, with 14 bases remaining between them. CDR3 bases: TGTGCCAGCAGTTACTTCGGCCTACCCGGATACGAGCAGTACTTC. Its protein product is CASSYFGLPGYEQYF.